This T cell receptor (beta chain) came from a study of CD8 T cells in ankylosing spondylitis. The study's findings and limits: Matched ankylosing spondylitis synovial fluid reportedly contained a significantly enriched population of disease-linked clones. A TCR beta motif of several highly homologous variants appeared characteristic of ankylosing spondylitis blood.

Worth noting for this clonotype: No antigen is known for it.

Germline CDR1 and CDR2: SNHLY and FYNNEI. After removal of 4 bases from V and 5 bases from J, the junction contained 6 bases not matched to a gene. The CDR3 has 16 amino acids. Each CDR3 protein is one row after TCRdb ran MiXCR on the 5' RACE reads. The profile shows 300,000 to 350,000 distinct CDR3 sequences, roughly 14% of them singletons. The specimen was blood, either unsorted or a sorted T cell fraction (not recorded which). The sequence was collected from a male donor with ankylosing spondylitis or in good health (not recorded which). The gene calls are TRBV2 and TRBJ2-5; 14 positions agree with TRBD2. The CDR3 bases are TGTGCCAGCAGTGGGACTAGCGGGAGGTTGTGGGAGACCCAGTACTTC. Its protein is CASSGTSGRLWETQYF.